A single sample gave rise to the 21 T cell receptor beta chains below, sequenced in a study of blood T cells in healthy people across ages. With a J-beta primer mix and a sample-barcoded 5' primer, a second PCR ran roughly 7 to 11 cycles. TCRdb processed the 5' RACE reads anew with MiXCR; each CDR3 protein has one entry. The data contain roughly 1.6 million distinct CDR3 sequences, roughly 30% of them singletons. Sequencing used blood. The receptors here all came from a woman younger than 45 in good health.

This clonotype was counted only a few times. This sequence joins TRBV6-2 or TRBV6-3 and TRBJ1-5; D gene uncertain. CDR1 and CDR2 (germline): MNHEY, SVGEGT. The CDR3 extends over 14 amino acids. V was shortened by 1 base and J by 2 bases, with 6 bases between the two germline ends. CDR3 amino acids: CASSYWGGNQPQHF. The CDR3 bases are TGTGCCAGCAGTTACTGGGGAGGCAATCAGCCCCAGCATTTT.

This clonotype was seen a handful of times. The V call is TRBV4-1, the J call TRBJ1-1; the match to TRBD1 covers 9 bases. CDR3 length: 16 amino acids. In germline, CDR1 is MGHRA, CDR2 YSYEKL. The junction had 11 bases not matched to a gene; V was cut back by 6 bases and J by 3 bases. The CDR3 bases are TGCGCCAGCAGTCGAGCCCCCGGGACAGGGTACACTGAAGCTTTCTTT. Its protein product is CASSRAPGTGYTEAFF.

This clonotype was detected ten times or more. The chain employs TRBV12-3 or TRBV12-4 and TRBJ2-3; no reliable D call. There are 12 residues in the CDR3. Trimming took 7 bases from V and 3 from J, leaving 8 bases between them. The CDR3, as DNA: TGTGCCAGCAAAATGGGAACAGATACGCAGTATTTT. It is translated as CASKMGTDTQYF.

The chain carries TRBV7-8 and TRBJ1-5; no clear D gene. Germline CDR1 reads SGHVS; CDR2 reads FQNEAQ. V shed 2 bases and J shed 2 bases, with 13 bases lying between them. This CDR3 region has 16 residues. CDR3 DNA sequence: TGTGCCAGCAGCTTATTTGGTCCTCTGGGCAATCAGCCCCAGCATTTT. Amino acids: CASSLFGPLGNQPQHF.

With regard to this clonotype: Its ends do not fully match the called genes, so a read error is possible. V and J are TRBV4-1 and TRBJ2-5; D is ambiguous. Germline loops: CDR1 MGHRA, CDR2 YSYEKL. The CDR3 spans 15 residues. CDR3 bases: TGCGCCAGCAGTCGAGGTCTCCCCAACCAAGAGGCCCAGTACTTC. It is translated as CASSRGLPNQEAQYF.

In this sample, this clonotype turned up many times. CDR3 DNA: TGTGCCAGCAGCCCACGACAGGGGCTTACTGGGGCCAACGTCCTGACTTTC. This gives the protein CASSPRQGLTGANVLTF. V and J are TRBV11-2 and TRBJ2-6, with 8 nucleotides matching TRBD1. CDR3 length: 17 residues. Germline CDR1 SGHAT, CDR2 FQNNGV. The J segment lost 2 bases and the V segment lost 5 bases, leaving 8 bases of the junction unmatched.

This clonotype was observed a handful of times. This chain uses TRBV7-9 with TRBJ1-5; a possible D gene is TRBD1 (5 bases). Trimming pared 5 bases from V and 6 bases from J, leaving 17 bases between. The CDR3 length is 15 residues. Germline-derived CDR1 and CDR2 are SEHNR and FQNEAQ (reference sequence). The CDR3 DNA sequence: TGTGCCAGCAGCCCCCCCGGGGCGGGGGTTCAGCCCCAGCATTTT. This gives the protein CASSPPGAGVQPQHF.

The chain couples TRBV20-1 to TRBJ2-7; 10 bases line up with TRBD2. The CDR3 extends over 14 amino acids. The germline V gene has CDR1 DFQATT and CDR2 SNEGSKA (reference sequence). After removal of 1 base from V and 5 bases from J, the junction contained 5 bases not matched to a gene. For the CDR3, the DNA is TGCAGTGCTAGAGGACTAGCGGGTAGCCACGAGCAGTACTTC. This gives the protein CSARGLAGSHEQYF.

This clonotype was detected a few times. The chain uses TRBV7-9 and TRBJ2-3, with D hard to call. There are 14 residues in the CDR3. V was trimmed by 5 bases and J by 4 bases, leaving 13 bases between them. Per germline, CDR1 SEHNR and CDR2 FQNEAQ (reference sequence). CDR3 in DNA: TGTGCCAGCAGCCTAAACGATGGGGCAGATACGCAGTATTTT. It codes for CASSLNDGADTQYF.

This chain uses TRBV15 with TRBJ2-1, with 9 positions matching TRBD1. Germline values: CDR1 LNHNV, CDR2 YYDKDF (reference sequence). The length of the CDR3 is 16 residues. V lost 2 bases, J lost 10 bases, and 12 bases stayed unmatched. Here the CDR3 reads CATSRTPGTGTLEQFF. The CDR3, as DNA: TGTGCCACCAGCAGAACCCCCGGGACAGGGACATTGGAGCAGTTCTTC.

This clonotype was seen repeatedly, ten times or more. The chain uses TRBV5-1 and TRBJ2-4; 15 nucleotides align to TRBD2. Losses at the gene ends were 4 bases for V and 0 bases for J; bases not matched to a gene: 8. CDR1 and CDR2 from the germline V gene are SGHRS and YFSETQ. The CDR3 covers 19 residues. The CDR3 sequence is CASSAWTSGRDLAKNIQYF. The CDR3 region has the DNA TGCGCCAGCAGCGCCTGGACTAGCGGGAGGGATCTAGCCAAAAACATTCAGTACTTC. Complete variable domain (other parts from reference TRBV5-1 and TRBJ2-4): KAGVTQTPRYLIKTRGQQVTLSCSPISGHRSVSWYQQTPGQGLQFLFEYFSETQRNKGNFPGRFSGRQFSNSRSEMNVSTLELGDSALYLCASSAWTSGRDLAKNIQYFGAGTRLSVL.

This clonotype was seen a few times. The CDR3 loop is CASSSESQPQHF. The DNA of the CDR3 is TGTGCCAGCAGCTCCGAATCTCAGCCCCAGCATTTT. V is TRBV7-9 and J is TRBJ1-5, with D uncertain. Germline CDR1 is SEHNR and CDR2 is FQNEAQ (reference sequence). V lost 4 bases to trimming and J lost 6 bases, with 7 bases between them. The CDR3 is made up of 12 amino acids.

This chain joins TRBV6-2 or TRBV6-3 and TRBJ2-1, with D tentatively TRBD2 (5 bases). The CDR3 has 15 amino acids. Germline V gene sequence: CDR1 MNHEY, CDR2 SVGEGT. V dropped 6 bases and J dropped 2 bases, with 14 bases sitting between them. Here the CDR3 DNA reads TGTGCCAGCAGGCCTTCTGACGGGACCTACAATGAGCAGTTCTTC. Translation gives CASRPSDGTYNEQFF.

The chain recombines TRBV4-2 with TRBJ1-6, with a possible D match to TRBD1 (6 bases). Trimming stripped 0 bases from V and 8 bases from J, with 20 bases between. The CDR3 runs 18 residues. Germline loops: CDR1 LGHNA, CDR2 YNFKEQ. The CDR3 loop is CASSQERGSGGDDSPLHF. The CDR3 coding sequence is TGTGCCAGCAGCCAAGAGCGGGGATCTGGGGGCGATGATTCACCCCTCCACTTT.

This clonotype has only one observation. The chain recombines TRBV11-2 with TRBJ2-7; either TRBD1 or TRBD2 may fit D (5 bases each). The CDR3 covers 16 residues. V was trimmed by 0 bases and J by 0 bases, leaving 12 bases between them. Germline CDR1 and CDR2: SGHAT and FQNNGV. The CDR3 region is CASSLDDGASSYEQYF. CDR3 bases: TGTGCCAGCAGCTTAGATGACGGGGCCAGCTCCTACGAGCAGTACTTC.

Comment on this clonotype: This clone may be a read error of a much larger clone one base away. V is TRBV15 and J is TRBJ1-5, with D unresolved. There are 14 residues in the CDR3. V was pared by 5 bases and J by 9 bases, with 17 bases between. The germline V gene encodes CDR1 LNHNV and CDR2 YYDKDF (reference sequence). CDR3 bases: TGTGCCACCAGCGGAAGAGGGCCTGGTCGGCCCCAGCATTTT. Amino acid sequence: CATSGRGPGRPQHF.

The rearrangement uses TRBV20-1 and TRBJ2-1; unclear D gene. Germline values: CDR1 DFQATT, CDR2 SNEGSKA (reference sequence). This CDR3 has 13 residues. V gave up 3 bases and J gave up 0 bases, with 6 bases separating them. CDR3 region: CSASWSSYNEQFF. CDR3 coding DNA: TGCAGTGCTAGCTGGAGCTCCTACAATGAGCAGTTCTTC.

The rearrangement links TRBV12-3 or TRBV12-4 to TRBJ1-5; D not resolved. The CDR3 is 14 residues long. The V end lost 6 bases, the J end lost 6 bases, and 15 bases lay between the germline ends. The CDR3 DNA is TGTGCCAGCAGCCCTGCTCCGTCCGGTCAGCCCCAGCATTTT. Amino acid sequence: CASSPAPSGQPQHF.

The genes are TRBV9 and TRBJ2-1; D perhaps matches TRBD1 (5 bases). Germline V gene data show CDR1 as SGDLS and CDR2 as YYNGEE. Trimming took off 4 bases at V and 15 bases at J, with 14 bases between the two ends. The CDR3 extends over 11 amino acids. The CDR3 DNA reads as TGTGCCAGCAGCTCCGGACAAATTCCGTTCTTC. Protein product: CASSSGQIPFF.

Turning to this clonotype: A read error may explain this, as a much larger clone is one base away. The chain employs TRBV20-1 and TRBJ1-1, with 7 positions matching TRBD1. V shed 3 bases and J 7 bases; nucleotides not matched to a gene: 11. This CDR3 has 14 amino acids. Germline V CDR1 and CDR2: DFQATT, SNEGSKA (reference sequence). This chain's CDR3 is CSARDAGTESEAFF. The CDR3 DNA is TGCAGTGCTAGGGACGCCGGGACAGAGAGTGAAGCTTTCTTT.

With regard to this clonotype: One junction end does not reproduce the germline sequence, and a read error may be involved. The J gene is TRBJ1-2, the V gene TRBV7-3; D unclear. The CDR3 sequence is 13 residues long. Germline V lookup: CDR1 SGHTA, CDR2 FQGTGA. DNA for the CDR3: TGTGCCAGCAGCTTAAGCGAGAGCTATGGCCACACCTTC. Residues: CASSLSESYGHTF. Full variable domain (outside the CDR3, taken from reference TRBV7-3 and TRBJ1-2): GAGVSQTPSNKVTEKGKYVELRCDPISGHTALYWYRQSLGQGPEFLIYFQGTGAADDSGLPNDRFFAVRPEGSVSTLKIQRTERGDSAVYLCASSLSESYGHTFGSGTRLTVV.